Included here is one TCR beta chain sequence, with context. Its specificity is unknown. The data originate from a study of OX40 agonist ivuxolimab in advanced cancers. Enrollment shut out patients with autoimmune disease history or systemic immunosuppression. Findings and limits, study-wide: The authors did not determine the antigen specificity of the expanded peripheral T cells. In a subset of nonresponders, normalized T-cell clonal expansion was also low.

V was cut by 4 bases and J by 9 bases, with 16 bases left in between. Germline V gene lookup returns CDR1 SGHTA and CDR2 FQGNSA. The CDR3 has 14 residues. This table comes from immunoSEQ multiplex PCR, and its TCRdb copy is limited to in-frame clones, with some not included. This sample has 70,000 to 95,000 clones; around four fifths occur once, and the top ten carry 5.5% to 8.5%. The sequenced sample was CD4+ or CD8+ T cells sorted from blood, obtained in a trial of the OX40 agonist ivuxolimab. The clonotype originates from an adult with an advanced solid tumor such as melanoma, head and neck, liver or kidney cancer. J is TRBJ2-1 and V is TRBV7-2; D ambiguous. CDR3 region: CASSSPPFTSEQFF. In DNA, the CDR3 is TGTGCCAGCAGCTCCCCGCCATTCACAAGTGAGCAGTTCTTC.